The next 9 T cell receptor beta chains were all read from a single sample in a study of blood T cell repertoires in COVID-19. This table comes from immunoSEQ multiplex PCR, and its TCRdb copy is limited to in-frame clones, with some not included. The sample yields 70,000 to 75,000 clones, 70% to 80% seen once. The sequenced sample consisted of peripheral blood. These TCRs come from a man in his sixties with active or convalescent COVID-19.

The chain carries TRBV5-6 and TRBJ1-2; D possibly corresponds to TRBD1 (5 bases). Trimming left V 1 base short and J 7 bases short, with 8 bases between. This CDR3 region has 12 residues. Germline V gives CDR1 SGHDT, CDR2 YYEEEE. Written as DNA, the CDR3 is TGTGCCAGCAGCTTGTGGGGCGGTGGCTACACCTTC. Its translation: CASSLWGGGYTF.

This chain connects TRBV28 to TRBJ1-1, with 7 positions matching TRBD1. The length of the CDR3 is 14 residues. CDR1 and CDR2 from the germline V gene are MDHEN and SYDVKM. V gave up 2 bases and J gave up 7 bases; unmatched junction bases: 7. The CDR3: CASSLTDREGEAFF. CDR3 coding DNA: TGTGCCAGCAGTTTAACAGACAGGGAAGGTGAAGCTTTCTTT. The full variable domain, its missing parts supplied by reference TRBV28 and TRBJ1-1, is DVKVTQSSRYLVKRTGEKVFLECVQDMDHENMFWYRQDPGLGLRLIYFSYDVKMKEKGDIPEGYSVSREKKERFSLILESASTNQTSMYLCASSLTDREGEAFFGQGTRLTVV.

This chain joins TRBV6-5 and TRBJ1-5, with a weak D call TRBD1 (6 bases). The CDR3 consists of 15 residues. Germline-derived CDR1 and CDR2 are MNHEY and SVGAGI. Trimming took 6 bases from V and 3 from J, leaving 15 bases between them. The DNA of the CDR3 is TGTGCCAGCAGACCCGAGACAGGATACAATCAGCCCCAGCATTTT. This gives the protein CASRPETGYNQPQHF.

This chain links TRBV2 with TRBJ2-2; tentative D call: TRBD2 (6 bases). The V gene lost 3 bases and the J gene lost 5 bases, with 10 bases spanning the gap. From germline, CDR1 is SNHLY and CDR2 FYNNEI. The CDR3 length is 14 residues. CDR3 DNA: TGTGCCAGCAGTGAGGGACTCGGTACCGGGGAGCTGTTTTTT. This encodes CASSEGLGTGELFF.

The chain uses TRBV13 and TRBJ2-7, with TRBD2 matching over 8 bases. Trimming cost V 5 bases and J 6 bases; bases outside gene matches: 18. Germline values: CDR1 PRHDT, CDR2 FYEKMQ (reference sequence). CDR3 length: 17 residues. The CDR3 protein is CASSPGGVGPQVGEQYF. Here the CDR3 DNA reads TGTGCCAGCAGCCCGGGGGGGGTGGGACCCCAGGTTGGCGAGCAGTACTTC. The variable domain in full, with the rest retrieved from reference TRBV13 and TRBJ2-7, is AAGVIQSPRHLIKEKRETATLKCYPIPRHDTVYWYQQGPGQDPQFLISFYEKMQSDKGSIPDRFSAQQFSDYHSELNMSSLELGDSALYFCASSPGGVGPQVGEQYFGPGTRLTVT.

This clone has more than one count but fewer than ten. The rearrangement uses TRBV28 and TRBJ1-5; unclear D gene. Germline lookup yields CDR1 MDHEN and CDR2 SYDVKM. This CDR3 is built from 13 residues. With 7 bases removed from V and 3 bases from J, the gap between germline ends came to 10 bases. CDR3 nucleotides: TGTGCCAGCATCTCGCCGGTCAATCAGCCCCAGCATTTT. Protein product: CASISPVNQPQHF.

V and J are TRBV19 and TRBJ2-7; D is possibly TRBD2 (5 bases). Looked up from germline, CDR1 is LNHDA and CDR2 is SQIVND (reference sequence). The CDR3 sequence is 11 residues long. Deletions cut 6 bases from V and 4 bases from J, with 7 bases between. The CDR3, as DNA: TGTGCCAGTAGGTCGGGATACGAGCAGTACTTC. Residues: CASRSGYEQYF.

Points on this clone: The DNA is left out, because the CDR3 cannot be placed on it with certainty; the CDR3 is given as TCRdb lists it. The chain is built from TRBV28 and TRBJ1-2; the table's D call of TRBD1 was not tested on the DNA. Ends included, the CDR3 has 11 residues. Germline CDR1 and CDR2: MDHEN and SYDVKM. CDR3 residues: CASSWGTGITF.

This chain connects TRBV4-3 to TRBJ2-1; TRBD2 matches at 11 bases. Germline loops: CDR1 LGHNA, CDR2 YSLEER. The CDR3 consists of 15 residues. Trimming took 4 bases from V and 7 from J; bases not matched to a gene: 6. The CDR3 nucleotides read TGCGCCAGCAGCCGCGGGACTAGCGGTATTAATGAGCAGTTCTTC. Amino acid sequence: CASSRGTSGINEQFF.